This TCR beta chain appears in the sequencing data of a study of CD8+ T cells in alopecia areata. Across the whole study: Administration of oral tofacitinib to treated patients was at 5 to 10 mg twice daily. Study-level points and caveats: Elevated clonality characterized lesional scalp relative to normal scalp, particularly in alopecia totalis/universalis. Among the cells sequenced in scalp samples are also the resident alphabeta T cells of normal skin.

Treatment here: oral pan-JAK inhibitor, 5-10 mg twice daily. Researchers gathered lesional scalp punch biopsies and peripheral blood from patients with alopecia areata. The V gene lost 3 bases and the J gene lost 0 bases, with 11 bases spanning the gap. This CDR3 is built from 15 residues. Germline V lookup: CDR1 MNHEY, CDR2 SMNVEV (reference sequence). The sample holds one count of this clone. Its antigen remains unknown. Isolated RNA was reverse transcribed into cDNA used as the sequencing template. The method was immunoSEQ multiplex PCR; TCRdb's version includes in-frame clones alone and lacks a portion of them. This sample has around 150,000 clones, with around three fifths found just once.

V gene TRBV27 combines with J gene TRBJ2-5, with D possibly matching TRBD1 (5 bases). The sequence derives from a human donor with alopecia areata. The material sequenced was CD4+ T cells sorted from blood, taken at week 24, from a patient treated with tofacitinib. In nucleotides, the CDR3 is TGTGCCAGCAGTTTCCACGACAGCTACCAAGAGACCCAGTACTTC. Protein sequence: CASSFHDSYQETQYF.